This TCR beta chain comes out of a study of cytomegalovirus exposure and HLA in healthy donors. Study-wide results and caveats: An ancestry cluster, one associated with Asian ancestry, reportedly showed fewer N-insertions than the roughly 670-donor mean in a later analysis.

V was pared by 5 bases and J by 8 bases, with 15 bases between. The CDR3 loop spans 13 amino acids. Germline V CDR1 and CDR2: LGHNT, FRNRAP. PCR involved 60 Vbeta and 13 Jbeta primers. Authors' data handling: Some 80 million unique TCR beta chains, about 12 million shared, were counted in a later analysis. Sequenced by immunoSEQ multiplex PCR; TCRdb stores in-frame clones only, minus some. The DNA was the basis for D and trimming; V, J and clone size are from that table. The repertoire holds about 83,000 clones, with 65% to 80% as singletons. On this clone: The target antigen is unknown.

When sampled, the donors appeared nominally healthy, though they likely had unrecorded immune exposures. The chain is built from TRBV12-5 and TRBJ1-2; a weak D match, TRBD1 (5 bases). The sequence was collected from a man in his fifties or sixties in good health and CMV-seronegative. The sequenced sample was PBMCs. CDR3 bases: TGTGCTAGTGGTCCCTCCAGGGTTCGGGGCTACACCTTC. It is translated as CASGPSRVRGYTF.